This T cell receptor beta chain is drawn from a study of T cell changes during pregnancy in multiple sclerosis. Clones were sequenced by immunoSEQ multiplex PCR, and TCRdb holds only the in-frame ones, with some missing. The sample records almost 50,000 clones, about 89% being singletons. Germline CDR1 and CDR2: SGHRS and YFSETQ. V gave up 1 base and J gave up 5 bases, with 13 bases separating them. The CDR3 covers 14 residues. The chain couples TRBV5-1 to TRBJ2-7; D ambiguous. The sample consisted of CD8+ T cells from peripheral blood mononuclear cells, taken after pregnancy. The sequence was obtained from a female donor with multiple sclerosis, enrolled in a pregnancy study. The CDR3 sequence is CASSLYFPIDEQYF. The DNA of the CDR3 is TGCGCCAGCAGCTTGTACTTTCCCATTGACGAGCAGTACTTC. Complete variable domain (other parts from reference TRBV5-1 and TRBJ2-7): KAGVTQTPRYLIKTRGQQVTLSCSPISGHRSVSWYQQTPGQGLQFLFEYFSETQRNKGNFPGRFSGRQFSNSRSEMNVSTLELGDSALYLCASSLYFPIDEQYFGPGTRLTVT.